The 17 T cell receptor beta chains presented below share a single source sample, sequenced in a study of cytomegalovirus exposure and HLA in healthy donors. Amplification used 60 Vbeta primers and 13 Jbeta primers. Clones were read by immunoSEQ multiplex PCR, and TCRdb kept only the in-frame ones, dropping some. The profile shows more than 85,000 clones, about four fifths of them singletons. Material for sequencing was PBMCs. The receptors were gathered from a woman in her sixties or seventies in good health and CMV-seropositive.

V usage is TRBV6-1 and J usage is TRBJ2-3; 9 positions match TRBD1. The CDR3 has 15 residues. V lost 6 bases to trimming and J lost 5 bases; unmatched junction nucleotides: 9. The germline V gene encodes CDR1 MNHNS and CDR2 SASEGT. In nucleotides, the CDR3 is TGTGCCAGCAGATCCCGGGACAGGGATGAAGATACGCAGTATTTT. Translation: CASRSRDRDEDTQYF.

V and J are TRBV27 and TRBJ2-7; 12 bases fit TRBD2. This CDR3 spans 13 amino acids. J was trimmed by 4 bases and V by 6 bases; bases with no gene match: 1. CDR1 MNHEY and CDR2 SMNVEV come from the germline V gene (reference sequence). Here the CDR3 DNA reads TGTGCCAGCAGGACTAGCGGGAGTTACGAGCAGTACTTC. Encoded protein: CASRTSGSYEQYF.

This clone appeared once. This chain joins TRBV29-1 and TRBJ2-3; D may be TRBD1 (5 bases). Looked up from germline, CDR1 is SQVTM and CDR2 is ANQGSEA. The CDR3 runs 12 residues. V dropped 3 bases and J dropped 3 bases, with 7 bases sitting between them. The CDR3 DNA reads as TGCAGCGTTGAGCAGGGTACAGATACGCAGTATTTT. It encodes CSVEQGTDTQYF.

This chain joins TRBV27 and TRBJ1-5; D remains unclear. Germline V lookup: CDR1 MNHEY, CDR2 SMNVEV (reference sequence). The CDR3 loop spans 12 amino acids. V shed 3 bases and J shed 6 bases, with 6 bases lying between them. CDR3 region: CASSFGGQPQHF. CDR3 DNA: TGTGCCAGCAGTTTCGGCGGTCAGCCCCAGCATTTT.

This chain joins TRBV4-1 and TRBJ1-2; no definite D call. The CDR3 consists of 13 residues. Germline CDR1 is MGHRA and CDR2 is YSYEKL. Trimming took off 3 bases at V and 4 bases at J, with 9 bases between the two ends. DNA for the CDR3: TGCGCCAGCAGCCAGGGGAGGTTCTATGGCTACACCTTC. Translating it yields CASSQGRFYGYTF.

The chain joins TRBV11-1 to TRBJ2-7, with a weak D call TRBD2 (5 bases). This CDR3 region has 16 residues. Trimming removed 5 bases from V and 3 bases from J, with 20 bases in between. The germline gives CDR1 SGHAT, CDR2 FQDESV (reference sequence). CDR3 coding DNA: TGTGCCAGCAGCCACGGGTGGGGAGAGACCGACTACGAGCAGTACTTC. Residues: CASSHGWGETDYEQYF.

This chain uses TRBV6-1 with TRBJ1-2; no clear D gene. CDR1 is MNHNS and CDR2 is SASEGT in the germline V gene. V was pared by 0 bases and J by 8 bases, with 7 bases between. The CDR3 loop spans 12 amino acids. CDR3 region: CASSEAGRGYTF. DNA of the CDR3: TGTGCCAGCAGTGAAGCGGGCAGGGGCTACACCTTC.

This clone has just a few counts. The V and J genes are TRBV7-6 and TRBJ2-5; D is perhaps TRBD2 (6 bases). The V and J ends lost 5 bases and 4 bases respectively, with 17 bases between them. CDR1 and CDR2 from the germline V gene are SGHVS and FNYEAQ. This CDR3 is 15 amino acids long. CDR3 in amino acids: CASSADYQARETQYF. The DNA for the CDR3 is TGTGCCAGCAGCGCGGACTACCAGGCGAGAGAGACCCAGTACTTC.

V is TRBV30 and J is TRBJ2-3; D not certain. The ends were cut back, 2 bases at V and 4 bases at J, with 10 bases in the middle. The CDR3 is 13 residues long. In germline, CDR1 is GTSNPN, CDR2 SVGIG (reference sequence). The CDR3 loop is CAWSRLDADTQYF. In DNA form, the CDR3 reads TGTGCCTGGAGTCGGCTAGACGCAGATACGCAGTATTTT.

The chain combines TRBV7-9 with TRBJ2-3; no reliable D call. V was shortened by 1 base and J by 2 bases, with 10 bases between the two germline ends. This CDR3 region has 15 residues. CDR1 is SEHNR, CDR2 FQNEAQ, per germline (reference sequence). CDR3 loop: CASSLGQAFTDTQYF. The CDR3, as DNA: TGTGCCAGCAGCTTAGGGCAGGCGTTCACAGATACGCAGTATTTT.

The chain has TRBV5-1 and TRBJ2-3; 10 bases line up with TRBD2. Germline CDR1 is SGHRS and CDR2 is YFSETQ. The CDR3 sequence is 17 residues long. The J segment lost 6 bases and the V segment lost 3 bases, leaving 13 bases of the junction unmatched. The CDR3 reads CASSYGLAEGIGDTQYF. The CDR3 nucleotides read TGCGCCAGCAGCTACGGACTAGCGGAGGGAATTGGCGATACGCAGTATTTT.

The CDR3 region is CASSFGGPNEQFF. The DNA of the CDR3 is TGTGCCAGCAGCTTTGGCGGCCCCAATGAGCAGTTCTTC. The chain employs TRBV5-4 and TRBJ2-1; D is unclear. CDR1 SGHNT and CDR2 YYREEE come from the germline V gene (reference sequence). The CDR3 covers 13 residues. Trimming pared 2 bases from V and 6 bases from J, leaving 9 bases between.

This clone was observed a single time. This chain links TRBV2 with TRBJ2-7, with 10 bases lining up with TRBD2. Germline V gives CDR1 SNHLY, CDR2 FYNNEI. With 10 bases clipped from V and 1 base from J, the junction kept 7 bases outside the gene matches. The CDR3 extends over 14 amino acids. Written as DNA, the CDR3 is TGTGCCAATCAGCGGGGGGGACTTTCCTACGAGCAGTACTTC. It codes for CANQRGGLSYEQYF.

This chain uses TRBV6-1 with TRBJ1-4; D not resolved. Trimming took 5 bases from V and 8 from J, leaving 18 bases between them. The germline CDR1 and CDR2 sequences are MNHNS and SASEGT. The CDR3 has 15 amino acids. For the CDR3, the DNA is TGTGCCAGCAGTCCCAGTCGTTTCGATTGGGAAAAACTGTTTTTT. This translates into CASSPSRFDWEKLFF.

The J gene is TRBJ1-2, the V gene TRBV6-1, with TRBD1 matching over 8 bases. CDR3 length equals 14 residues. Germline loops: CDR1 MNHNS, CDR2 SASEGT. V lost 10 bases, J lost 5 bases, and 12 bases stayed unmatched. The CDR3 here is CATPKYDRGYGYTF. The CDR3 region has the DNA TGTGCCACCCCGAAATATGACAGGGGTTATGGCTACACCTTC.

This chain connects TRBV6-5 to TRBJ1-4; maybe TRBD1 (6 bases). Germline CDR1 reads MNHEY; CDR2 reads SVGAGI. The CDR3 runs 14 residues. The V end lost 10 bases, the J end lost 8 bases, and 20 bases lay between the germline ends. The CDR3 here is CATSNPTGNEKLFF. The DNA of the CDR3 is TGTGCCACCTCGAACCCAACAGGGAACGAAAAACTGTTTTTT.

The chain couples TRBV25-1 to TRBJ2-3; 9 nucleotides line up with TRBD2. The V and J ends lost 10 bases and 5 bases, in that order; junction bases with no gene match: 13. From germline, CDR1 is MGHDK and CDR2 SYGVNS. This CDR3 is 15 amino acids long. CDR3 in amino acids: CATTSAGGPGDTQYF. CDR3 nucleotide sequence: TGTGCCACCACTTCCGCGGGAGGGCCCGGAGATACGCAGTATTTT. The variable domain in full, with the rest retrieved from reference TRBV25-1 and TRBJ2-3, is EADIYQTPRYLVIGTGKKITLECSQTMGHDKMYWYQQDPGMELHLIHYSYGVNSTEKGDLSSESTVSRIRTEHFPLTLESARPSHTSQYLCATTSAGGPGDTQYFGPGTRLTVL.